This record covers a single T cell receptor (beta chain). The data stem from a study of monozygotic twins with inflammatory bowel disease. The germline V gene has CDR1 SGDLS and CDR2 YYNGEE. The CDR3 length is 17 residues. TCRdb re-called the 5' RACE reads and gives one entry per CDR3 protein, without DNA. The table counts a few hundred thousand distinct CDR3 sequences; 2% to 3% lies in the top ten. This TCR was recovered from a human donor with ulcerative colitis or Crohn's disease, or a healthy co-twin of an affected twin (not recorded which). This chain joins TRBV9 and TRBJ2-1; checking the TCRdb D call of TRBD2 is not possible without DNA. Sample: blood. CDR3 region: CASSVDLAGGQLWEQFF.